A selection of T cell receptor beta chains follows, all from one sample in a study of cytomegalovirus exposure and HLA in healthy donors. This table comes from immunoSEQ multiplex PCR, and its TCRdb copy is limited to in-frame clones, with some not included. The sample yields roughly 160,000 clones, about four fifths seen once. The specimen was PBMCs. The source of these receptors is a woman between 50 and 59 years old in good health and CMV-seropositive. Each CDR3 is given with its conserved first and last residue. Fields, in order: V gene, J gene, D gene, clone size, CDR3 protein, CDR3 DNA. D genes are given only for firm matches. Rows may omit the clone size; those that give it use once, few, many or a size class.

>TRBV29-1|TRBJ2-7|-|-
CSVLGESSYEQYF
TGCAGCGTCCTTGGGGAGAGCTCCTACGAGCAGTACTTC
>TRBV5-3|TRBJ1-2|-|-
CARSLGLTTGGYTF
TGTGCCAGAAGCTTGGGCCTAACAACGGGTGGCTACACCTTC
>TRBV4-2|TRBJ2-1|-|few
CASSQERYNEQFF
TGTGCCAGCAGCCAAGAACGGTACAATGAGCAGTTCTTC
>TRBV4-2|TRBJ2-7|TRBD1|-
CASSPSGQGSYEQYF
TGTGCCAGCAGCCCGTCGGGACAGGGCTCCTACGAGCAGTACTTC
>TRBV6-1|TRBJ2-3|TRBD2|-
CASSETLAGTSTDTQYF
TGTGCCAGCAGTGAAACCCTAGCGGGGACTAGCACAGATACGCAGTATTTT
>TRBV11-3|TRBJ2-1|TRBD1|-
CASSLGGQGNEQFF
TGTGCCAGCAGCTTAGGGGGACAGGGGAATGAGCAGTTCTTC
>TRBV28|TRBJ2-7|TRBD1|-
CASIQTPTGWNYEQYF
TGTGCCAGCATTCAAACCCCGACAGGGTGGAACTACGAGCAGTACTTC
>TRBV5-1|TRBJ2-7|TRBD2|-
CASSDPTSGVYEQYF
TGCGCCAGCTCAGACCCGACTAGCGGGGTCTACGAGCAGTACTTC
>TRBV18|TRBJ1-1|-|-
CASSPSQPRWNTEAFF
TGTGCCAGCTCACCATCACAGCCCAGATGGAACACTGAAGCTTTCTTT
>TRBV27|TRBJ2-2|-|-
CASPSGELFF
TGCGCCAGTCCGTCCGGGGAGCTGTTTTTT
>TRBV4-2|TRBJ1-4|TRBD1|-
CASSQSTGDREKLFF
TGTGCCAGCAGCCAAAGTACAGGGGATAGAGAAAAACTGTTTTTT
>TRBV6-6|TRBJ1-5|-|-
CAIATGGRNQPQHF
TGTGCCATCGCGACGGGGGGCCGCAATCAGCCCCAGCATTTT
>TRBV4-2|TRBJ2-1|TRBD2|-
CASSQSIAGGFHEQFF
TGTGCCAGCAGCCAATCCATAGCGGGAGGGTTCCATGAGCAGTTCTTC
>TRBV28|TRBJ2-7|-|-
CASSFGGNPSYEQYF
TGTGCCAGCAGTTTTGGCGGAAATCCTTCCTACGAGCAGTACTTC
>TRBV28|TRBJ2-5|TRBD2|-
CASSLAGGQETQYF
TGTGCCAGCAGTTTAGCGGGAGGGCAAGAGACCCAGTACTTC
>TRBV27|TRBJ2-1|-|-
CASSLSGDEQFF
TGTGCCAGCAGTTTATCCGGGGATGAGCAGTTCTTC
>TRBV18|TRBJ2-1|-|-
CASSPPGRETLNEQFF
TGTGCCAGCTCACCACCTGGCCGGGAGACCCTCAATGAGCAGTTCTTC
>TRBV19|TRBJ2-4|TRBD1|-
CATSDRGELAKNIQYF
TGTGCCACTTCGGACAGGGGAGAATTAGCCAAAAACATTCAGTACTTC
>TRBV6-5|TRBJ2-7|-|-
CASSYNPLPPYYEQYF
TGTGCCAGCAGTTATAATCCCCTCCCCCCTTACTACGAGCAGTACTTC
>TRBV6-1|TRBJ1-1|-|few
CASSGGRVYNEAFF
TGTGCCAGCTCTGGGGGCAGGGTTTATAATGAAGCTTTCTTT
>TRBV7-9|TRBJ1-1|TRBD1|few
CASSSQGANTEAFF
TGTGCCAGCAGCTCACAGGGGGCAAACACTGAAGCTTTCTTT
>TRBV28|TRBJ2-7|-|-
CASRTGDYEQYF
TGTGCCAGCAGAACCGGGGACTACGAGCAGTACTTC
>TRBV11-2|TRBJ2-1|TRBD2|-
CASSAERGGHNEQFF
TGTGCCAGCAGCGCAGAGCGGGGGGGCCATAATGAGCAGTTCTTC
>TRBV5-4|TRBJ1-5|-|few
CASSFLPSQPQHF
TGTGCCAGCAGCTTCCTTCCGAGTCAGCCCCAGCATTTT
>TRBV5-4|TRBJ2-1|-|-
CASSLDSARYNEQFF
TGTGCCAGCAGCCTAGACTCCGCACGCTACAATGAGCAGTTCTTC
>TRBV2|TRBJ1-6|-|-
CAGGTDSYNSPLHF
TGTGCCGGGGGGACTGACTCCTATAATTCACCCCTCCACTTT
>TRBV4-3|TRBJ1-2|-|-
CASSQDWGDYGYTF
TGCGCCAGCAGCCAAGATTGGGGGGACTATGGCTACACCTTC
>TRBV7-2|TRBJ2-6|-|-
CASSLVYSSVSGANVLTF
TGTGCCAGCAGCTTAGTCTACAGTTCGGTTTCTGGGGCCAACGTCCTGACTTTC
>TRBV28|TRBJ1-4|-|-
CASSSPGEAREKLFF
TGTGCCAGCAGTTCCCCCGGGGAGGCGCGGGAAAAACTGTTTTTT
>TRBV29-1|TRBJ2-7|TRBD1|-
CSGGQGAYEQYF
TGCAGCGGGGGGCAGGGGGCCTACGAGCAGTACTTC
>TRBV4-3|TRBJ1-6|-|-
CASSQAIGQAGYEPLHF
TGCGCCAGCAGCCAGGCCATTGGGCAGGCAGGCTATGAACCCCTCCACTTT
>TRBV2|TRBJ1-1|-|-
CASQTAINTEAFF
TGTGCCAGTCAGACAGCAATCAACACTGAAGCTTTCTTT
>TRBV7-9|TRBJ1-2|-|-
CASSSTSGLRGYTF
TGTGCCAGCAGCTCCACGTCCGGACTACGAGGCTACACCTTC
>TRBV5-4|TRBJ2-7|-|-
CASSFDSLGNEQYF
TGTGCCAGCAGCTTTGACAGTTTGGGGAACGAGCAGTACTTC
>TRBV30|TRBJ1-2|-|-
CAGGRPNSYGYTF
TGTGCGGGGGGAAGACCGAACTCCTATGGCTACACCTTC
>TRBV10-3|TRBJ2-7|-|-
CAISAQSYEQYF
TGTGCCATCAGTGCTCAGTCCTACGAGCAGTACTTC
>TRBV7-9|TRBJ2-7|-|-
CASSSTGGGSRHEQYF
TGTGCCAGCAGCTCCACTGGCGGGGGCAGTAGACACGAGCAGTACTTC
>TRBV5-1|TRBJ2-2|-|-
CASRQLGPGELFF
TGCGCCAGCAGGCAACTAGGCCCCGGGGAGCTGTTTTTT
>TRBV19|TRBJ1-6|TRBD1|-
CASSLARTGFNSPLHF
TGTGCCAGTAGTCTAGCCCGGACAGGCTTTAATTCACCCCTCCACTTT
>TRBV5-1|TRBJ2-3|TRBD2|-
CASSLVGGGAYTDTQYF
TGCGCCAGCAGCTTGGTAGGCGGGGGGGCCTATACAGATACGCAGTATTTT
>TRBV18|TRBJ2-5|TRBD2|-
CASSPRVAGVLLETQYF
TGTGCCAGCTCACCACGAGTAGCGGGGGTCCTTCTGGAGACCCAGTACTTC
>TRBV5-1|TRBJ2-2|TRBD1|-
CASSLETGAGELFF
TGCGCCAGCAGCCTGGAGACAGGGGCCGGGGAGCTGTTTTTT
>TRBV14|TRBJ1-1|TRBD1|few
CASSQVGTEQAFF
TGTGCCAGCAGCCAAGTAGGGACAGAGCAAGCTTTCTTT
>TRBV5-1|TRBJ2-5|TRBD2|-
CASERGGLAGQETQYF
TGCGCCAGCGAGAGGGGTGGACTAGCGGGTCAAGAGACCCAGTACTTC
>TRBV9|TRBJ2-3|TRBD2|-
CASSVRRGADTQYF
TGTGCCAGCAGCGTACGGCGGGGGGCAGATACGCAGTATTTT
>TRBV7-9|TRBJ1-5|-|-
CASSLEYGTFRGQPQHF
TGTGCCAGCAGCTTAGAGTATGGGACATTTAGGGGTCAGCCCCAGCATTTT
>TRBV5-1|TRBJ2-1|-|-
CASSLSGNRYEQFF
TGCGCCAGCAGCTTATCGGGGAATAGGTATGAGCAGTTCTTC
>TRBV7-2|TRBJ2-1|-|-
CASSLVQGRAYNEQFF
TGTGCCAGCAGCTTAGTTCAGGGGAGGGCCTACAATGAGCAGTTCTTC
>TRBV6-5|TRBJ2-6|-|-
CASSYSARGANVLTF
TGTGCCAGCAGTTACTCAGCCCGTGGGGCCAACGTCCTGACTTTC
>TRBV28|TRBJ2-1|TRBD2|few
CASGTSGRSHNEQFF
TGTGCCAGCGGGACTAGCGGGAGGAGTCACAATGAGCAGTTCTTC
>TRBV7-9|TRBJ1-1|-|-
CASSLSLGAVTEAFF
TGTGCCAGCAGCCTCAGCTTGGGGGCCGTCACTGAAGCTTTCTTT
>TRBV15|TRBJ1-4|TRBD1|-
CATSAWTGANEKLFF
TGTGCCACCAGCGCTTGGACAGGGGCTAATGAAAAACTGTTTTTT
>TRBV6-6|TRBJ2-3|TRBD1|-
CASSYQGVTQYF
TGTGCCAGCAGTTACCAGGGGGTTACGCAGTATTTT